The clone carrying this T cell receptor beta chain was seen ten or more times. The sample originates from a study of metastatic and nonmetastatic thyroid tumors. Overall study context: Thyroid patients, malignant and benign, had repertoires compared across blood and tumor or nodule tissue.

This CDR3 has 11 residues. Germline assignment: CDR1 SNHLY and CDR2 FYNNEI. V was cut by 4 bases and J by 10 bases, with 10 bases left in between. Original processing notes: Construction of a distant-metastasis classifier for papillary thyroid cancer relied on CDR3 differences across clinicopathological groups. TCRdb re-clonotyped the PCR reads via MiXCR. The V and J calls and clone size come from TCRdb's table, not from the authors' own analysis. The sample records about 92,000 clones, around 14% being singletons. Before thyroid surgery, none of the patients had received any treatment. This chain joins TRBV2 and TRBJ1-1; D is possibly TRBD1 (5 bases). The receptor's source is a female donor with papillary thyroid cancer or a benign thyroid nodule (not recorded which). Some clones in this sample may be carry-over from other donors' samples. The source material was blood. The CDR3 DNA is TGTGCCAGCAGTGGGGGCTTCATAGCTTTCTTT. This codes for CASSGGFIAFF.